This T cell receptor beta chain came from a study of shared clonotypes between healthy human individuals. The wider study: The study enrolled a couple of women and three men aged 18 to 49.

The run depth of the assay was deep. The protocol was immunoSEQ multiplex PCR, while the TCRdb copy is restricted to in-frame clones and leaves out a portion. The top ten hold around 16% of the sample, which has hundreds of thousands of clones, 87% seen once. The CDR3 consists of 14 residues. Trimming took off 2 bases at V and 3 bases at J, with 11 bases between the two ends. In germline, CDR1 is SGHVS, CDR2 FNYEAQ. This sequence originates from a man between 18 and 35 years old in good health. The sequencing sample was made of memory CD8+ T cells sorted from blood. As to subset: CD45RO+ cells pooled with CCR7-negative TemRA cells. The chain links TRBV7-6 to TRBJ2-7; D is perhaps TRBD2 (6 bases). The CDR3 region is CASSLYTGDYEQYF. CDR3 sequence (DNA): TGTGCCAGCAGCTTATATACGGGAGACTACGAGCAGTACTTC.